Below, 26 T cell receptor beta chains from the same sample are listed, as sequenced in a study of patients and donors after allogeneic stem cell transplantation. TCRdb reprocessed the RT-PCR reads via MiXCR and lists one record per CDR3 protein. Here the sample spans some 880,000 distinct CDR3 sequences, roughly 17% being singletons. The sequenced sample was blood, either unsorted or a sorted T cell fraction (not recorded which). These receptors were obtained from a human donor who was either an allogeneic HSCT recipient or a stem cell or donor lymphocyte infusion donor (not recorded which). It is not recorded whose cells these are; they may come from a transplant donor.

The chain links TRBV2 to TRBJ1-2; tentatively, D is TRBD1 (6 bases). V was trimmed by 0 bases and J by 8 bases, leaving 13 bases between them. Germline assignment: CDR1 SNHLY and CDR2 FYNNEI. The CDR3 runs 14 residues. This CDR3 reads CASSEARRGGGYTF. The DNA of the CDR3 is TGTGCCAGCAGTGAAGCGCGTCGAGGGGGAGGCTACACCTTC.

This clonotype came up a few times. The chain recombines TRBV19 with TRBJ1-2; D may be TRBD1 (5 bases). V gave up 7 bases and J gave up 5 bases, with 23 bases separating them. This CDR3 has 16 amino acids. Per germline, CDR1 LNHDA and CDR2 SQIVND (reference sequence). DNA of the CDR3: TGTGCCAGTACCAGTACCCGCCGGGACGGGATTTATGGCTACACCTTC. This gives the protein CASTSTRRDGIYGYTF. Full variable domain (remainder filled in from reference TRBV19 and TRBJ1-2): DGGITQSPKYLFRKEGQNVTLSCEQNLNHDAMYWYRQDPGQGLRLIYYSQIVNDFQKGDIAEGYSVSREKKESFPLTVTSAQKNPTAFYLCASTSTRRDGIYGYTFGSGTRLTVV.

A word on this clonotype: The CDR3 ends on some other residue instead of the conserved phenylalanine or tryptophan, so this is likely a read error. The chain couples TRBV6-1 to TRBJ2-2; D is unresolved. The V gene lost 8 bases and the J gene lost 4 bases, with 8 bases spanning the gap. Germline lookup yields CDR1 MNHNS and CDR2 SASEGT. The CDR3 spans 12 residues. CDR3 nucleotide sequence: TGTGCCAGCTCTGCAAGCACCGGGGAGCTGTTTCTT. It translates to CASSASTGELFL.

This clonotype was counted only a few times. V is TRBV20-1 and J is TRBJ1-5; TRBD1 aligns across 8 bases. The V gene's germline CDR1 is DFQATT and CDR2 SNEGSKA (reference sequence). After removal of 4 bases from V and 0 bases from J, the junction contained 5 bases not matched to a gene. The CDR3 has 15 residues. CDR3 DNA: TGCAGTGCTAAAAGGACAGGGACTAGCAATCAGCCCCAGCATTTT. This gives the protein CSAKRTGTSNQPQHF.

This clonotype has more than one count but fewer than ten. V is TRBV5-1 and J is TRBJ2-7; 8 positions agree with TRBD1. The germline V gene encodes CDR1 SGHRS and CDR2 YFSETQ. V shed 3 bases, J shed 6 bases, and the junction held 17 bases outside the gene matches. The CDR3 is made up of 17 amino acids. The CDR3 bases are TGCGCCAGCAGCTGGGTACCGATCGGGACAGGTCAAGGCGAGCAGTACTTC. Its translation: CASSWVPIGTGQGEQYF.

This clonotype was detected many times. V is TRBV20-1 and J is TRBJ2-5; the D gene is possibly TRBD2 (5 bases). The CDR3 contains 15 residues. V dropped 0 bases and J dropped 3 bases, with 14 bases sitting between them. Per germline, CDR1 DFQATT and CDR2 SNEGSKA (reference sequence). The CDR3 sequence is CSARDSPAVKETQYF. CDR3 DNA: TGCAGTGCTAGAGATTCCCCAGCGGTCAAAGAGACCCAGTACTTC.

This clonotype was counted a few times. The chain links TRBV11-3 to TRBJ2-2; D gene ambiguous. CDR1 is SGHNT, CDR2 YENEEA, per germline. This CDR3 is 15 amino acids long. Trimming removed 3 bases at V and 5 bases at J, with 13 bases between. CDR3 loop: CASSFFTIGTGELFF. The DNA for the CDR3 is TGTGCCAGCAGCTTTTTCACGATAGGGACCGGGGAGCTGTTTTTT. The whole variable domain, filled in from reference TRBV11-3 and TRBJ2-2, reads EAGVVQSPRYKIIEKKQPVAFWCNPISGHNTLYWYLQNLGQGPELLIRYENEEAVDDSQLPKDRFSAERLKGVDSTLKIQPAELGDSAVYLCASSFFTIGTGELFFGEGSRLTVL.

The chain joins TRBV4-3 to TRBJ2-5; D gene ambiguous. The CDR3 totals 15 residues. Germline V gene data show CDR1 as LGHNA and CDR2 as YSLEER. Trimming took off 0 bases at V and 2 bases at J, with 10 bases between the two ends. The CDR3 region has the DNA TGCGCCAGCAGCCAAGATCTTGGACCTCAAGAGACCCAGTACTTC. Translation: CASSQDLGPQETQYF.

This clonotype was detected ten times or more. The gene calls are TRBV12-3 or TRBV12-4 and TRBJ2-1; 8 bases match TRBD2. The CDR3 consists of 16 residues. With 7 bases clipped from V and 10 bases from J, the junction kept 18 bases outside the gene matches. This CDR3 is CASTSFVGRAGEEQFF. As DNA, the CDR3 is TGTGCCAGCACCTCTTTTGTCGGGAGGGCCGGGGAGGAGCAGTTCTTC.

In its sample, this clonotype was seen a few times. With a much larger clone just one base away, this may be a read error. The chain carries TRBV24-1 and TRBJ2-2; D is unclear. The CDR3 loop spans 13 amino acids. V was trimmed by 4 bases and J by 2 bases, leaving 4 bases between them. The germline gives CDR1 KGHDR, CDR2 SFDVKD. This CDR3 is CATSEPNTGELFF. The CDR3 DNA follows: TGTGCCACCAGTGAACCAAACACCGGGGAGCTGTTTTTT.

This clonotype showed up just a few times. CDR3 coding DNA: TGCGCCAGCAGCCAACGGGTTTGGGGAGCGGGGGGATACAATGAGCAGTTCTTC. Amino acids: CASSQRVWGAGGYNEQFF. The chain joins TRBV4-3 to TRBJ2-1; 9 bases are a match to TRBD2. This CDR3 is 18 amino acids long. Trimming removed 2 bases from V and 4 bases from J; junction bases left unmatched: 12. Germline V lookup: CDR1 LGHNA, CDR2 YSLEER.

In its sample, this clonotype was seen many times. The V call is TRBV6-5, the J call TRBJ2-7; 14 bases match TRBD2. Trimming took 0 bases from V and 3 from J; bases not matched to a gene: 4. CDR3 size: 17 residues. Germline loops: CDR1 MNHEY, CDR2 SVGAGI. The CDR3 loop reads CASSYSGLAGDRYEQYF. CDR3 sequence (DNA): TGTGCCAGCAGTTACTCGGGACTAGCGGGGGACCGCTACGAGCAGTACTTC.

J is TRBJ1-3 and V is TRBV4-1; 9 bases agree with TRBD1. The CDR3 is made up of 15 amino acids. Looked up from germline, CDR1 is MGHRA and CDR2 is YSYEKL. Trimming removed 7 bases from V and 0 bases from J; junction bases left unmatched: 4. The CDR3 sequence is CASTPGQGSGNTIYF. The CDR3 DNA reads TGCGCCAGCACCCCGGGACAGGGCTCTGGAAACACCATATATTTT.

In its sample, this clonotype was seen a few times. This chain joins TRBV20-1 and TRBJ2-3, with D tentatively TRBD1 (6 bases). The CDR3 runs to 15 residues. CDR1 DFQATT and CDR2 SNEGSKA come from the germline V gene (reference sequence). Trimming took 0 bases from V and 0 from J, leaving 10 bases between them. DNA for the CDR3: TGCAGTGCTAGAGACCTGGGACATAGCACAGATACGCAGTATTTT. As protein: CSARDLGHSTDTQYF.

This clonotype has more than one count but fewer than ten. The chain couples TRBV5-1 to TRBJ1-3; 8 bases align to TRBD1. Germline-derived CDR1 and CDR2 are SGHRS and YFSETQ. V trimming: 4 bases; J trimming: 0 bases; junction bases outside the gene matches: 3. The length of the CDR3 is 15 residues. The CDR3: CASSLQGVSGNTIYF. For the CDR3, the DNA is TGCGCCAGCAGCCTACAGGGGGTCTCTGGAAACACCATATATTTT.

This clonotype was counted between two and nine times. The genes are TRBV3-1 and TRBJ2-1, with a weak D call TRBD2 (6 bases). Per germline, CDR1 LGHDT and CDR2 YNNKEL (reference sequence). The CDR3 sequence is 14 residues long. With 1 base removed from V and 7 bases from J, the gap between germline ends came to 11 bases. The CDR3: CASSQGLDGNEQFF. CDR3 nucleotide sequence: TGTGCCAGCAGCCAAGGACTAGATGGGAATGAGCAGTTCTTC.

This clonotype was counted only a few times. The rearrangement joins TRBV24-1 to TRBJ2-1, with 11 nucleotides matching TRBD2. The CDR3 consists of 16 residues. J was trimmed by 2 bases and V by 6 bases; bases with no gene match: 5. CDR1 is KGHDR, CDR2 SFDVKD, per germline. The CDR3 region has the DNA TGTGCCACCAGTTTCGAGACTAGCGGGGCCTACAATGAGCAGTTCTTC. Translating gives CATSFETSGAYNEQFF.

The chain carries TRBV7-9 and TRBJ2-1, with no clear D. There are 14 residues in the CDR3. With 5 bases removed from V and 6 bases from J, the gap between germline ends came to 14 bases. Looked up from germline, CDR1 is SEHNR and CDR2 is FQNEAQ (reference sequence). CDR3 protein: CASSHKRSSNEQFF. CDR3 nucleotides: TGTGCCAGCAGCCATAAGCGATCCAGCAATGAGCAGTTCTTC.

The genes are TRBV29-1 and TRBJ2-3, with 9 bases lining up with TRBD2. CDR1 SQVTM and CDR2 ANQGSEA come from the germline V gene. J gave up 4 bases and V 2 bases, and 1 base lay outside the gene matches. This CDR3 region has 13 residues. The CDR3 region is CSVERLAADTQYF. The CDR3, as DNA: TGCAGCGTTGAAAGACTAGCGGCAGATACGCAGTATTTT.

V is TRBV20-1 and J is TRBJ2-1; 10 bases match TRBD1. The CDR3 is 15 amino acids. J lost 6 bases, V lost 3 bases, and 8 bases had no gene match. The germline V gene encodes CDR1 DFQATT and CDR2 SNEGSKA (reference sequence). CDR3 coding DNA: TGCAGTGCTAGCCTGGACAGGGGGTTCTCCAATGAGCAGTTCTTC. Encoded protein: CSASLDRGFSNEQFF.

This clonotype was counted only a few times. The genes are TRBV15 and TRBJ1-2, with 8 bases that match TRBD1. V was clipped by 1 base and J by 4 bases; unmatched bases: 5. This CDR3 comprises 15 residues. CDR1 is LNHNV, CDR2 YYDKDF, per germline (reference sequence). CDR3 residues: CATSRGGDRGYGYTF. CDR3 nucleotide sequence: TGTGCCACCAGCAGAGGCGGAGACAGGGGCTATGGCTACACCTTC.

The chain has TRBV20-1 and TRBJ1-1; 8 positions agree with TRBD1. Per the germline V gene, CDR1 is DFQATT and CDR2 is SNEGSKA (reference sequence). The CDR3 runs 13 residues. Unmatched junction bases numbered 5, after V lost 6 bases and J lost 2 bases. CDR3 protein: CSALTGGNTEAFF. CDR3 coding DNA: TGCAGTGCCCTTACAGGGGGTAACACTGAAGCTTTCTTT.

There are a few counts of this clonotype. This chain links TRBV7-8 with TRBJ2-3, with 11 nucleotides matching TRBD2. V dropped 0 bases and J dropped 4; count of bases not matched to a gene: 9. There are 18 residues in the CDR3. Germline values: CDR1 SGHVS, CDR2 FQNEAQ. CDR3 coding DNA: TGTGCCAGCAGCTTAGCGCTGCCGACTAGCGGGGCATCAGATACGCAGTATTTT. The encoded protein is CASSLALPTSGASDTQYF.

This clonotype has only a few counts. The CDR3 loop reads CAGAYTTKGTDTQYF. The CDR3 DNA reads as TGTGCCGGGGCCTATACCACCAAAGGCACAGATACGCAGTATTTT. The genes are TRBV5-6 and TRBJ2-3, with a weak D call TRBD1 (5 bases). Per germline, CDR1 SGHDT and CDR2 YYEEEE. This CDR3 is 15 amino acids long. The V gene lost 10 bases and the J gene lost 1 base, with 19 bases spanning the gap.

The genes are TRBV7-2 and TRBJ2-1; D gene ambiguous. The V end was cut by 6 bases, the J end by 12 bases, with 18 bases between. Per germline, CDR1 SGHTA and CDR2 FQGNSA. The CDR3 is 13 residues long. Here the CDR3 DNA reads TGTGCCAGCAGTTCAATCCGGGTTTTATGGCAGTTCTTC. It encodes CASSSIRVLWQFF.

The rearrangement links TRBV2 to TRBJ1-2, with D unclear. V was clipped by 1 base and J by 8 bases, with 11 bases between them. Germline CDR1 and CDR2: SNHLY and FYNNEI. This CDR3 has 13 amino acids. CDR3 region: CASSEGFVVGYTF. Written as DNA, the CDR3 is TGTGCCAGCAGTGAAGGTTTCGTAGTAGGCTACACCTTC.